One sample yielded the 15 T cell receptor beta chains listed below, sequenced in a study of blood T cell repertoires in COVID-19. Libraries were prepared by immunoSEQ multiplex PCR; TCRdb keeps only in-frame clonotypes and omits some of them. The repertoire holds about 200,000 clones, with 65% to 90% as singletons. Sequenced material: PBMCs or T cells enriched from blood (not recorded which). These receptors came from a woman aged 40 to 55 with acute COVID-19.

This clone was counted a few times. The CDR3 DNA follows: TGCGCCAGCAGCTTCGCAGGGGGCTGGGGCACCGGGGAGCTGTTTTTT. Translation gives CASSFAGGWGTGELFF. The rearrangement joins TRBV4-1 to TRBJ2-2; 8 positions agree with TRBD1. Trimming at V came to 5 bases and at J to 4 bases, leaving 9 bases not matched to a gene. Germline V gives CDR1 MGHRA, CDR2 YSYEKL. CDR3 size: 16 residues.

The chain links TRBV5-4 to TRBJ2-1, with D hard to call. Trimming took 2 bases from V and 11 from J, leaving 17 bases between them. Germline V gene sequence: CDR1 SGHNT, CDR2 YYREEE (reference sequence). The CDR3 is 14 amino acids. The CDR3 sequence is CASSFTAGKTQQFF. The CDR3 DNA sequence: TGTGCCAGCAGCTTTACGGCAGGCAAAACTCAGCAGTTCTTC.

This chain uses TRBV11-3 with TRBJ2-5, with 11 nucleotides matching TRBD2. Germline-derived CDR1 and CDR2 are SGHNT and YENEEA. The CDR3 runs to 17 residues. V dropped 2 bases and J dropped 2; count of bases not matched to a gene: 7. The CDR3 region has the DNA TGTGCCAGCAGCTTATCAATGGGACTAGCGGATCAAGAGACCCAGTACTTC. This codes for CASSLSMGLADQETQYF.

Only one count was recorded for this clone. This sequence joins TRBV7-9 and TRBJ1-1, with D possibly matching TRBD1 (5 bases). The germline gives CDR1 SEHNR, CDR2 FQNEAQ (reference sequence). The CDR3 has 14 amino acids. V dropped 1 base and J dropped 1 base, with 7 bases sitting between them. The CDR3 spells CASSLDGGNTEAFF. The CDR3, as DNA: TGTGCCAGCAGCTTAGACGGGGGGAACACTGAAGCTTTCTTT.

This sequence joins TRBV28 and TRBJ1-3, with 8 bases matching TRBD1. Germline CDR1 reads MDHEN; CDR2 reads SYDVKM. The CDR3 covers 15 residues. J was trimmed by 2 bases and V by 3 bases; bases with no gene match: 3. CDR3 nucleotide sequence: TGTGCCAGCAGTTTCCAGGGGGCGGCTGGAAACACCATATATTTT. It translates to CASSFQGAAGNTIYF.

This clone occurred a few times. V and J are TRBV5-1 and TRBJ2-2; weak D call: TRBD2 (5 bases). Trimming cost V 7 bases and J 8 bases, with 21 bases left between them. There are 15 residues in the CDR3. The germline V gene encodes CDR1 SGHRS and CDR2 YFSETQ. CDR3 protein: CASAYGGQWAGELFF. The CDR3 DNA sequence: TGCGCCAGCGCCTACGGCGGGCAGTGGGCGGGGGAGCTGTTTTTT. Drawing the rest from reference TRBV5-1 and TRBJ2-2, the complete variable domain is KAGVTQTPRYLIKTRGQQVTLSCSPISGHRSVSWYQQTPGQGLQFLFEYFSETQRNKGNFPGRFSGRQFSNSRSEMNVSTLELGDSALYLCASAYGGQWAGELFFGEGSRLTVL.

The chain links TRBV5-1 to TRBJ1-2; maybe TRBD1 (6 bases). The length of the CDR3 is 15 residues. CDR1 is SGHRS, CDR2 YFSETQ, per germline. Trimming cost V 1 base and J 8 bases, with 18 bases left between them. CDR3 in amino acids: CASSLYLQGEEGYTF. CDR3 in DNA: TGCGCCAGCAGCTTGTATTTACAGGGAGAGGAAGGCTACACCTTC.

This clone was found a few times. The V call is TRBV2, the J call TRBJ2-7; TRBD1 is a possible D gene (6 bases). Trimming stripped 4 bases from V and 6 bases from J, with 19 bases between. Germline V gene sequence: CDR1 SNHLY, CDR2 FYNNEI. The CDR3 length is 15 residues. CDR3 sequence: CASSGRSGQWSEQYF. In DNA, the CDR3 is TGTGCCAGCAGTGGGAGGTCAGGACAGTGGTCCGAGCAGTACTTC. Using reference TRBV2 and TRBJ2-7 for the parts outside the CDR3, the full variable domain is EPEVTQTPSHQVTQMGQEVILRCVPISNHLYFYWYRQILGQKVEFLVSFYNNEISEKSEIFDDQFSVERPDGSNFTLKIRSTKLEDSAMYFCASSGRSGQWSEQYFGPGTRLTVT.

V is TRBV2 and J is TRBJ2-7; D possibly corresponds to TRBD2 (6 bases). This CDR3 has 15 amino acids. V dropped 1 base and J dropped 3 bases, with 13 bases sitting between them. The V gene's germline CDR1 is SNHLY and CDR2 FYNNEI. This CDR3 is CASSEGGLTLYEQYF. In DNA form, the CDR3 reads TGTGCCAGCAGTGAAGGCGGACTAACCCTCTACGAGCAGTACTTC.

The V call is TRBV19, the J call TRBJ1-2, with TRBD1 matching over 12 bases. Unmatched junction bases numbered 4, after V lost 4 bases and J lost 7 bases. CDR1 LNHDA and CDR2 SQIVND come from the germline V gene (reference sequence). The CDR3 sequence is 14 residues long. CDR3 nucleotide sequence: TGTGCCAGTAGTAAGGGACAGGGGGCTAGTGGCTACACCTTC. Its protein product is CASSKGQGASGYTF.

This CDR3 is CATSDPRRGPGDEQFF. CDR3 sequence (DNA): TGTGCCACCAGTGACCCACGGCGGGGGCCAGGGGATGAGCAGTTCTTC. This sequence joins TRBV24-1 and TRBJ2-1; weak D call: TRBD2 (7 bases). Germline V CDR1 and CDR2: KGHDR, SFDVKD. Deletions cut 4 bases from V and 8 bases from J, with 20 bases between. CDR3 length: 16 amino acids.

On this clone: Mismatch with germline at one junction end may stem from a read error. This chain connects TRBV5-1 to TRBJ2-7; 8 positions match TRBD1. Germline lookup yields CDR1 SGHRS and CDR2 YFSETQ. The CDR3 contains 14 residues. CDR3 sequence (DNA): TGCGCCAGCAGATTGGGGACAGGTACCTACGAGCAGTACTTC. As protein: CASRLGTGTYEQYF.

This clone was recorded only once. The chain employs TRBV28 and TRBJ2-5; the D gene is possibly TRBD2 (6 bases). The ends were cut back, 5 bases at V and 5 bases at J, with 15 bases in the middle. Germline loops: CDR1 MDHEN, CDR2 SYDVKM. This CDR3 is 14 amino acids long. The DNA for the CDR3 is TGTGCCAGCAGTACAGGCGGGACCCGGGAGACCCAGTACTTC. Its translation: CASSTGGTRETQYF. The whole variable domain, filled in from reference TRBV28 and TRBJ2-5, reads DVKVTQSSRYLVKRTGEKVFLECVQDMDHENMFWYRQDPGLGLRLIYFSYDVKMKEKGDIPEGYSVSREKKERFSLILESASTNQTSMYLCASSTGGTRETQYFGPGTRLLVL.

The chain carries TRBV19 and TRBJ2-1, with TRBD2 identical over 8 bases. V was clipped by 3 bases and J by 15 bases; unmatched bases: 7. The CDR3 consists of 12 residues. Germline V CDR1 and CDR2: LNHDA, SQIVND (reference sequence). The CDR3 reads CASSIGGLGLFF. In DNA form, the CDR3 reads TGTGCCAGTAGTATCGGGGGACTAGGGCTGTTCTTC.

The chain links TRBV30 to TRBJ1-1; no reliable D call. Germline V lookup: CDR1 GTSNPN, CDR2 SVGIG (reference sequence). V was shortened by 7 bases and J by 7 bases, with 13 bases between the two germline ends. CDR3 length: 11 residues. For the CDR3, the DNA is TGTGCCTCCTCTAGATGGTATGAAGCTTTCTTT. This sequence encodes CASSRWYEAFF.